Detailed here is one T cell receptor (beta chain). The antigen is not known. A read error is possible here, since a much larger clone lies one base away. This specimen belongs to a study of response to subunit inactivated influenza vaccine. CDR1 and CDR2 from the germline V gene are SQVTM and ANQGSEA. This CDR3 region has 12 residues. Study-level results: A suggestion made by the authors is that each seasonal influenza vaccination recruits few new T cells.

Each CDR3 protein gets one entry after TCRdb re-called the RT-PCR reads with MiXCR. The sample carries around 580,000 distinct CDR3 sequences, 12% to 15% recorded once. The TCR originated in a man aged 50 to 60 who received an inactivated influenza vaccine. This chain uses TRBV29-1 with TRBJ2-5; a possible D gene is TRBD2 (5 bases). The J call is in doubt because the DNA end fits TRBJ2-1 better. The source was PBMCs from blood, collected about 12 days after vaccination. CDR3 sequence: CSVRVNQETQFF. The CDR3 DNA follows: TGCAGCGTGAGGGTTAACCAAGAGACCCAGTTCTTC.